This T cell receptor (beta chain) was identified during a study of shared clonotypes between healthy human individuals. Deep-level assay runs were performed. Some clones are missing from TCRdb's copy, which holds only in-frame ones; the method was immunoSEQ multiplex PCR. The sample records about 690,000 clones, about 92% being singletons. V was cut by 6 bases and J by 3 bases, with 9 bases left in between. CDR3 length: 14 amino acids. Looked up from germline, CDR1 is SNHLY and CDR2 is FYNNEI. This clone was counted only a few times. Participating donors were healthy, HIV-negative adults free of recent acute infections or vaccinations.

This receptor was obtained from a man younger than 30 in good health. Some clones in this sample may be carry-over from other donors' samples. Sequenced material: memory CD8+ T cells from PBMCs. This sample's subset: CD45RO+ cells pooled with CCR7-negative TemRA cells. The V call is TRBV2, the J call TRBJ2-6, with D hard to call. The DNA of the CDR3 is TGTGCCAGCAGAGAGGCAGGTGGGGCCAACGTCCTGACTTTC. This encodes CASREAGGANVLTF.